Below, 24 T cell receptor beta chains from the same sample are listed, as sequenced in a study of early T cells in non-severe SARS-CoV-2 infection. TCRdb ran MiXCR on the 5' RACE reads and lists one entry per CDR3 protein. The profile shows more than 50,000 distinct CDR3 sequences, 5.6% of them singletons. Input material: whole blood. These receptors were taken from an adult who was a healthcare worker with PCR-confirmed SARS-CoV-2 infection or an uninfected control (not recorded which).

This clonotype has just a few counts. CDR3 bases: TGTGCCAGCAGCACGGGGGGGGCTTTCGAGCAGTACTTC. Protein product: CASSTGGAFEQYF. The V gene is TRBV6-6, the J gene TRBJ2-7; 8 bases align to TRBD2. Looked up from germline, CDR1 is MNHNY and CDR2 is SVGAGI (reference sequence). V shed 6 bases and J 6 bases; nucleotides not matched to a gene: 7. The CDR3 totals 13 residues.

This clonotype came up many times. The CDR3 here is CAISEWGAANEKLFF. The CDR3 DNA sequence: TGTGCCATCAGTGAGTGGGGGGCAGCTAATGAAAAACTGTTTTTT. The gene calls are TRBV10-3 and TRBJ1-4; possible D gene TRBD1, 6 bases. The germline CDR1 and CDR2 sequences are ENHRY and SYGVKD. V dropped 1 base and J dropped 3 bases, with 9 bases sitting between them. The CDR3 sequence is 15 residues long.

This chain links TRBV20-1 with TRBJ2-5; D assignment may be TRBD1 or TRBD2 (6 bases each). Germline V gene sequence: CDR1 DFQATT, CDR2 SNEGSKA (reference sequence). Trimming pared 6 bases from V and 5 bases from J, leaving 16 bases between. The CDR3 runs to 13 residues. The CDR3 here is CSAKQGGLETQYF. CDR3 sequence (DNA): TGCAGTGCCAAACAAGGGGGGCTGGAGACCCAGTACTTC.

Many counts were recorded for this clonotype. The rearrangement links TRBV20-1 to TRBJ1-1; D is possibly TRBD1 (6 bases). Germline V gives CDR1 DFQATT, CDR2 SNEGSKA (reference sequence). There are 14 residues in the CDR3. V lost 5 bases, J lost 4 bases, and 17 bases lay in between. CDR3 sequence reads: CSASLQGGGTEAFF. In nucleotides, the CDR3 is TGCAGTGCTTCTCTCCAGGGAGGGGGCACTGAAGCTTTCTTT.

This clonotype has a count of ten or more. The rearrangement joins TRBV20-1 to TRBJ2-3; 8 bases line up with TRBD1. Germline V CDR1 and CDR2: DFQATT, SNEGSKA (reference sequence). This CDR3 region has 14 residues. Losses at the gene ends were 2 bases for V and 6 bases for J; bases not matched to a gene: 7. This chain's CDR3 is CSARRQGAGDTQYF. The DNA of the CDR3 is TGCAGTGCTAGAAGGCAGGGGGCGGGGGATACGCAGTATTTT.

This clonotype was found many times. The chain is built from TRBV7-3 and TRBJ1-2, with 9 bases aligning to TRBD1. CDR1 is SGHTA and CDR2 is FQGTGA in the germline V gene. Trimming at V came to 5 bases and at J to 9 bases, leaving 13 bases not matched to a gene. The CDR3 is 15 residues long. The CDR3 nucleotides are TGTGCCAGCAGCCGGGACAGGGCCGAGGTGGCGCGCTACACCTTC. It encodes CASSRDRAEVARYTF.

V usage is TRBV20-1 and J usage is TRBJ2-5, with a possible D match to TRBD1 (5 bases). The V gene's germline CDR1 is DFQATT and CDR2 SNEGSKA (reference sequence). V was shortened by 3 bases and J by 1 base, with 12 bases between the two germline ends. The CDR3 covers 14 residues. The CDR3 DNA is TGCAGTGCTAGGACAGTTAAGAGCCAAGAGACCCAGTACTTC. Encoded protein: CSARTVKSQETQYF.

This clonotype came up a few times. The J gene is TRBJ2-2, the V gene TRBV20-1, with D possibly matching TRBD1 (6 bases). The CDR3 is made up of 15 amino acids. Germline values: CDR1 DFQATT, CDR2 SNEGSKA (reference sequence). Trimming removed 6 bases at V and 5 bases at J, with 19 bases between. CDR3 nucleotides: TGCAGTGCCAAACTACAGGGAGTGCGGACCGGGGAGCTGTTTTTT. Translating it yields CSAKLQGVRTGELFF.

The sample holds many counts of this clonotype. The V and J genes are TRBV10-3 and TRBJ2-3; D may be TRBD1 (5 bases). The CDR3 consists of 14 residues. Germline V CDR1 and CDR2: ENHRY, SYGVKD. V lost 6 bases and J 0 bases, leaving 10 bases between the germline ends. The CDR3 here is CAIRGAFSTDTQYF. For the CDR3, the DNA is TGTGCCATCAGAGGGGCTTTTAGCACAGATACGCAGTATTTT.

This clonotype was found a few times. CDR3 loop: CASGPGSVSTDTQYF. The DNA for the CDR3 is TGTGCTAGTGGACCCGGGTCTGTATCCACAGATACGCAGTATTTT. J is TRBJ2-3 and V is TRBV12-5, with D unclear. CDR3 length: 15 residues. Germline V gene sequence: CDR1 LGHNT, CDR2 FRNRAP. V was clipped by 6 bases and J by 2 bases, with 15 bases between them.

The V gene is TRBV27, the J gene TRBJ1-6; possibly TRBD1 for D (6 bases). With 5 bases removed from V and 6 bases from J, the gap between germline ends came to 17 bases. The CDR3 spans 16 residues. Per germline, CDR1 MNHEY and CDR2 SMNVEV (reference sequence). The CDR3 DNA follows: TGTGCCAGCAGTGTAAGGACAGTCCCCATTAATTCACCCCTCCACTTT. Amino acids: CASSVRTVPINSPLHF.

The genes are TRBV12-3 or TRBV12-4 and TRBJ1-1; D is unclear. Deletions cut 2 bases from V and 1 base from J, with 11 bases between. The length of the CDR3 is 15 residues. CDR3 region: CASSLMTWANTEAFF. CDR3 nucleotide sequence: TGTGCCAGCAGTTTAATGACGTGGGCGAACACTGAAGCTTTCTTT.

This clonotype was observed many times. V is TRBV7-2 and J is TRBJ1-1; D is unclear. Trimming pared 1 base from V and 0 bases from J, leaving 18 bases between. The CDR3 runs 18 residues. Per germline, CDR1 SGHTA and CDR2 FQGNSA. The CDR3 sequence is CASSLVAGRVPVNTEAFF. CDR3 DNA: TGTGCCAGCAGCTTAGTGGCAGGCCGGGTCCCTGTGAACACTGAAGCTTTCTTT.

The chain employs TRBV4-2 and TRBJ2-3; TRBD1 or TRBD2 may be the D gene (6 bases each). V was pared by 1 base and J by 2 bases, with 10 bases between. The CDR3 runs to 15 residues. Germline V gene sequence: CDR1 LGHNA, CDR2 YNFKEQ. DNA of the CDR3: TGTGCCAGCAGCCAAGCAGGGGAGGACACAGATACGCAGTATTTT. Protein sequence: CASSQAGEDTDTQYF.

Only a few counts were recorded for this clonotype. The chain links TRBV12-3 or TRBV12-4 to TRBJ1-2; maybe TRBD1 (5 bases). V was cut by 6 bases and J by 0 bases, with 14 bases left in between. CDR3 size: 15 residues. The CDR3 region has the DNA TGTGCCAGCAGGACGGTGGGGGTTACTAACTATGGCTACACCTTC. Its protein product is CASRTVGVTNYGYTF.

In its sample, this clonotype was seen many times. The chain carries TRBV6-5 and TRBJ1-5, with D possibly TRBD1 on 5 matching bases. V was cut by 3 bases and J by 0 bases, with 9 bases left in between. The CDR3 length is 15 residues. Germline CDR1 and CDR2: MNHEY and SVGAGI. The CDR3 region has the DNA TGTGCCAGCAGTTATAGGGGAAATAGCAATCAGCCCCAGCATTTT. The encoded protein is CASSYRGNSNQPQHF.

This sequence joins TRBV7-2 and TRBJ2-5, with D possibly TRBD1 on 6 matching bases. The CDR3 spans 13 residues. The V gene's germline CDR1 is SGHTA and CDR2 FQGNSA. Trimming left V 3 bases short and J 4 bases short, with 9 bases between. Here the CDR3 reads CASSLGAGETQYF. In DNA form, the CDR3 reads TGTGCCAGCAGCTTGGGGGCGGGAGAGACCCAGTACTTC.

The table lists this clonotype with a count of one. The genes are TRBV30 and TRBJ2-7; D may be TRBD1 (5 bases). The CDR3 is 15 amino acids. V was shortened by 3 bases and J by 2 bases, with 17 bases between the two germline ends. CDR1 is GTSNPN and CDR2 is SVGIG in the germline V gene (reference sequence). The CDR3 spells CAWRPEGLGAYEQYF. The DNA of the CDR3 is TGTGCCTGGAGGCCTGAAGGGCTAGGGGCCTACGAGCAGTACTTC.

In this sample, this clonotype turned up a few times. The chain carries TRBV7-2 and TRBJ2-7, with D perhaps being TRBD1 or TRBD2 (5 bases each). The CDR3 loop spans 13 amino acids. Germline V CDR1 and CDR2: SGHTA, FQGNSA. V was shortened by 3 bases and J by 4 bases, with 10 bases between the two germline ends. This CDR3 reads CASSLNGGYEQYF. The CDR3 nucleotides read TGTGCCAGCAGCTTGAATGGGGGATACGAGCAGTACTTC.

The sample holds many counts of this clonotype. DNA of the CDR3: TGTGCCAGCAGCTTGGGACAGACTAACTATGGCTACACCTTC. Encoded protein: CASSLGQTNYGYTF. The chain combines TRBV7-2 with TRBJ1-2; 7 nucleotides agree with TRBD1. V gave up 3 bases and J gave up 0 bases; unmatched junction bases: 1. CDR3 length equals 14 residues. Germline V gene data show CDR1 as SGHTA and CDR2 as FQGNSA.

This clonotype came up many times. The gene calls are TRBV4-3 and TRBJ2-3, with D unclear. Germline V CDR1 and CDR2: LGHNA, YSLEER. Trimming removed 0 bases from V and 1 base from J, with 8 bases in between. The CDR3 is made up of 15 amino acids. The DNA of the CDR3 is TGCGCCAGCAGCCAAGACGCCACCCGCACAGATACGCAGTATTTT. This encodes CASSQDATRTDTQYF.

V usage is TRBV9 and J usage is TRBJ2-5, with D unclear. V shed 3 bases and J shed 10 bases, with 13 bases lying between them. Germline CDR1 SGDLS, CDR2 YYNGEE. The CDR3 runs 12 residues. The CDR3 coding sequence is TGTGCCAGCAGCGGCCACCTCGGAGACCAGTACTTC. Translation gives CASSGHLGDQYF.

The chain employs TRBV7-9 and TRBJ1-3, with TRBD1 matching over 7 bases. The ends lost 3 bases at V and 3 bases at J; junction bases unmatched: 5. This CDR3 is 15 amino acids long. The germline V gene encodes CDR1 SEHNR and CDR2 FQNEAQ (reference sequence). The CDR3 DNA reads as TGTGCCAGCAGCTTTCGACAGGGAAATGGAAACACCATATATTTT. This gives the protein CASSFRQGNGNTIYF.

The rearrangement links TRBV5-1 to TRBJ2-3; the match to TRBD1 covers 10 bases. CDR1 and CDR2 (germline): SGHRS, YFSETQ. The CDR3 runs to 15 residues. The trim removed 3 bases at V and 4 bases at J, leaving 5 bases unmatched. CDR3 nucleotides: TGCGCCAGCAGCTCGACAGGGGGCAGGGCAGATACGCAGTATTTT. As protein: CASSSTGGRADTQYF.